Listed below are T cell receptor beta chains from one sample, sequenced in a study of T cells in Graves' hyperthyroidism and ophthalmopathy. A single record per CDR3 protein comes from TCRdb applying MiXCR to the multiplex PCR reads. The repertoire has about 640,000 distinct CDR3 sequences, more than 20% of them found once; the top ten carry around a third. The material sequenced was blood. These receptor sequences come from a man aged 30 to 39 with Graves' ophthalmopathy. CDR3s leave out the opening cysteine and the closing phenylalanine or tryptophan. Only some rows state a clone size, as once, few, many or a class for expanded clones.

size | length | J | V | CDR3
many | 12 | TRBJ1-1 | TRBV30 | AWSWTALNTEAF
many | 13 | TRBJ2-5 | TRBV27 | ASSPEPGGIETQY
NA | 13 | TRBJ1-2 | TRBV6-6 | ASSYSGASNYGYT
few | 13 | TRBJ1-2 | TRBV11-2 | ASSLVTGQNYGYT
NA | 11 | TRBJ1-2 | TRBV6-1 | ASSWAQNYGYT
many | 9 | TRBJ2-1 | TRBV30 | AGTVYNEQF
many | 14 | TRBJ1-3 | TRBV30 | AWGFPGQGEGNTIY
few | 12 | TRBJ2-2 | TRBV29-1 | SVRSGVNTGELF
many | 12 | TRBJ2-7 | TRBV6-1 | ASNLGQGGYEQY
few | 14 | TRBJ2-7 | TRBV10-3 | AISESGPGFSDEQY
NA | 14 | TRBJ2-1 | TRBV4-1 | ASSQVGRVNHNEQF
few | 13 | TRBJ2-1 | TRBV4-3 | ASSQPSSSYNEQF
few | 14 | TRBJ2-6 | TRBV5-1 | ASSSTGSSGANVLT
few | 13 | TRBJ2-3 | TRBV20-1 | SAGTSGSISDTQY
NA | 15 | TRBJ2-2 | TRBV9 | ASSVPKAGTNTGELF
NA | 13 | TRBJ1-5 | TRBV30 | AWSPRGGPRQPQH
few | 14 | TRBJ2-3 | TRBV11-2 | ASSLNPRGAGDTQY
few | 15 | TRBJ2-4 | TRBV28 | ASSLEVGQLAKNIQY
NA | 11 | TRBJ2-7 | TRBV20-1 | SARTSGIFEQY
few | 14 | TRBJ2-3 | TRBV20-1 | SGTVTGGLGTDTQY
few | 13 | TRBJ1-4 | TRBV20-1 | SAPRGEDHFVKLF
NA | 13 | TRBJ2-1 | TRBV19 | ASSIGSGNYNEQF
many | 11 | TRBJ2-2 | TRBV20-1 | SASGTNTGELF
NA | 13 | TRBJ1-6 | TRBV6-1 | ASRKGPSSNSPLH
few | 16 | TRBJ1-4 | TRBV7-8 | ASSLAGAGGEAEEKLF
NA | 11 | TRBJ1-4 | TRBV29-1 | SVERGGEEKLF
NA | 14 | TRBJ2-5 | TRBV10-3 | AISEVLTGSQETQY
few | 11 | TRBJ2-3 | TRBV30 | AWRGLAGGTQY
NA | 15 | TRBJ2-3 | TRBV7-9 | ASSLRASGRSTDTQY
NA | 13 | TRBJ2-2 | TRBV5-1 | ASSRQTENTGELF
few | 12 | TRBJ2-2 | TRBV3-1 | ASTKDGATGELF
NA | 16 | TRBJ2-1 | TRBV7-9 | ASSPDPRTSGRVDEQF
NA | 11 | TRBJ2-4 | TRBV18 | ASSQEFKNIQY
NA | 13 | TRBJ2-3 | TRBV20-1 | SATPASGSPDTQY
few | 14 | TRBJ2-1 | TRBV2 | ATGTSGRVSYNEQF
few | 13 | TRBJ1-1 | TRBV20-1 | SASPLGRLNTEAF
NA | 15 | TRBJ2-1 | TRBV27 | ASSSPPGSGRGNEQF
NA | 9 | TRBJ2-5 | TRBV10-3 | AISEGQGLD
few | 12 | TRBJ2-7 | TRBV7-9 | ASSQVGTPYEQY
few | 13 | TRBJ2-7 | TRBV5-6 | ASSFGTSGIHEQY
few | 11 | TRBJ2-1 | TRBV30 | GWGTGGSREQF